A single sample gave rise to the 2 T cell receptor beta chains below, sequenced in a study of PD-L1 blockade in urothelial cancer. Clones were read by immunoSEQ multiplex PCR, and TCRdb kept only the in-frame ones, dropping some. Here the sample spans around 46,000 clones, more than 75% being singletons. Time point specified: peripheral blood 6 weeks after treatment start. The sequencing here drew on PBMCs, taken around atezolizumab (anti-PD-L1) treatment. The receptors were sampled from a man in his sixties with urothelial cancer.

V usage is TRBV12-5 and J usage is TRBJ1-1; TRBD1 matches 7 bases. Germline CDR1 and CDR2: LGHNT and FRNRAP. The CDR3 totals 12 residues. J was trimmed by 1 base and V by 9 bases; bases with no gene match: 2. The CDR3 nucleotides read TGTGCTAGCCGGACAGGGAACACTGAAGCTTTCTTT. Translating gives CASRTGNTEAFF.

The chain combines TRBV18 with TRBJ2-7, with a weak D call TRBD2 (7 bases). V was cut by 10 bases and J by 5 bases, with 24 bases left in between. Germline lookup yields CDR1 KGHSH and CDR2 LQKENI. The CDR3 is made up of 15 amino acids. The CDR3 DNA follows: TGTGCCACCATGGTGGGGGCGGGAGCGGCAAACGAGCAGTACTTC. Amino acids: CATMVGAGAANEQYF.